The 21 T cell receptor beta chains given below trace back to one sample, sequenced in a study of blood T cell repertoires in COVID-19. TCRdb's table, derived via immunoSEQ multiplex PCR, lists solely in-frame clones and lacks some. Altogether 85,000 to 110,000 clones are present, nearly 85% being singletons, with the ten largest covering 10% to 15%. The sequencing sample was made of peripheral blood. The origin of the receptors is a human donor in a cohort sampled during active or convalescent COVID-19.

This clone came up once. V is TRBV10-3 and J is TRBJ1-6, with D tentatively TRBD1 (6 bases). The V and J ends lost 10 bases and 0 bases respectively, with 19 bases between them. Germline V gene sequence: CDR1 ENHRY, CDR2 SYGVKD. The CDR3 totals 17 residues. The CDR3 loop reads CATSPGQPSSYNSPLHF. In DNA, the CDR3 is TGTGCCACTTCCCCGGGACAACCGAGCTCCTATAATTCACCCCTCCACTTT.

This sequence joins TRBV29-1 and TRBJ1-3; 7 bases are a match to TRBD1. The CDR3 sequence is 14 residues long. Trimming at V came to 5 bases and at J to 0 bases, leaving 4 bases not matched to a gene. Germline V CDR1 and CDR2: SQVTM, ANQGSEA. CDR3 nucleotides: TGCAGCGTTCTGGACAGGAACTCTGGAAACACCATATATTTT. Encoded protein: CSVLDRNSGNTIYF. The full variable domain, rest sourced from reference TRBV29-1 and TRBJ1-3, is SAVISQKPSRDICQRGTSLTIQCQVDSQVTMMFWYRQQPGQSLTLIATANQGSEATYESGFVIDKFPISRPNLTFSTLTVSNMSPEDSSIYLCSVLDRNSGNTIYFGEGSWLTVV.

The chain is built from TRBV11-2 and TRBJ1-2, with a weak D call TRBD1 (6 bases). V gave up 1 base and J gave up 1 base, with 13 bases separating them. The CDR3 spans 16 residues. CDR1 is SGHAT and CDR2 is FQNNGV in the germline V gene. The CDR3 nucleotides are TGTGCCAGCAGCTTAGTTGGGACAACTATTAACTATGGCTACACCTTC. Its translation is CASSLVGTTINYGYTF. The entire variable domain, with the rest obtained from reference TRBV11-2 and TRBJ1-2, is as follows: EAGVAQSPRYKIIEKRQSVAFWCNPISGHATLYWYQQILGQGPKLLIQFQNNGVVDDSQLPKDRFSAERLKGVDSTLKIQPAKLEDSAVYLCASSLVGTTINYGYTFGSGTRLTVV.

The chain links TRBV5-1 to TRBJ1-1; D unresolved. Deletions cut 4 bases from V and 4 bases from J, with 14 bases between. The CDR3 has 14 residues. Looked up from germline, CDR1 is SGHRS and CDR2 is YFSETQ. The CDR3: CASSAYLSGTEAFF. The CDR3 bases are TGCGCCAGCAGCGCCTACTTGAGTGGCACTGAAGCTTTCTTT.

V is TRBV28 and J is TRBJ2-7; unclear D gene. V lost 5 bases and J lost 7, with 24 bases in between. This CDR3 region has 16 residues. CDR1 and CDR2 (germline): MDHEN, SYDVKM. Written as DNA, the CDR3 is TGTGCCAGCAGTCCAAAACCATACGGGTCCCCTTCGGAGCAGTACTTC. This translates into CASSPKPYGSPSEQYF.

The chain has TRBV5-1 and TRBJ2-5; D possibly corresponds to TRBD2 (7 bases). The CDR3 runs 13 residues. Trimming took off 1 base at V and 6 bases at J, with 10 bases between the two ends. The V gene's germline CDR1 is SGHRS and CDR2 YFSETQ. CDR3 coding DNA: TGCGCCAGCAGCTTGAGGGGGGGCCAGACCCAGTACTTC. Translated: CASSLRGGQTQYF.

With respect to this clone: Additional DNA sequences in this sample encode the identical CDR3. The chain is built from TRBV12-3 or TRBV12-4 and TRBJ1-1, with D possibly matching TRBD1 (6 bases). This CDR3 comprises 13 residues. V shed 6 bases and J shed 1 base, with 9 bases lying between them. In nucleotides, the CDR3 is TGTGCCAGCAGCCTGACAGGGAACACTGAAGCTTTCTTT. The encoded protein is CASSLTGNTEAFF.

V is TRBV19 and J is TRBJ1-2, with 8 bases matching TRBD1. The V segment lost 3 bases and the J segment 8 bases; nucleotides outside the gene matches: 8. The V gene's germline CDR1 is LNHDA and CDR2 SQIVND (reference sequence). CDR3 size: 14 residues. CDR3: CASSMGQVGVGYTF. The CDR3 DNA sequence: TGTGCCAGTAGTATGGGACAGGTAGGAGTGGGCTACACCTTC.

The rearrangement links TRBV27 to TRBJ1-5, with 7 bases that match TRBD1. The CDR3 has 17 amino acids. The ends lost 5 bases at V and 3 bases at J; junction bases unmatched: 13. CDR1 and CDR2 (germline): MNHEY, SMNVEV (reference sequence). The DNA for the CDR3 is TGTGCCAGCAGTCCGAGGACAGGCGAAACCCTCAATCAGCCCCAGCATTTT. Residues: CASSPRTGETLNQPQHF.

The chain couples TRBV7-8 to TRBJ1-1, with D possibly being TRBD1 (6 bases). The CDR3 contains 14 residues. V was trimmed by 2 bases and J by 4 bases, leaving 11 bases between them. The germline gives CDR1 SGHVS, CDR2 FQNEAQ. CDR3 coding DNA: TGTGCCAGCAGCTTATCGAGGGGGGGCACTGAAGCTTTCTTT. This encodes CASSLSRGGTEAFF.

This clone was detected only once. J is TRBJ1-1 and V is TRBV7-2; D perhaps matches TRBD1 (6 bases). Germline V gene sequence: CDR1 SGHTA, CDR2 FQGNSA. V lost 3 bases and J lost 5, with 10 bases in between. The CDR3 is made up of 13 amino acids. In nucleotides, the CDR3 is TGTGCCAGCAGCTTGGGGGGGCATACTGAAGCTTTCTTT. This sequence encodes CASSLGGHTEAFF.

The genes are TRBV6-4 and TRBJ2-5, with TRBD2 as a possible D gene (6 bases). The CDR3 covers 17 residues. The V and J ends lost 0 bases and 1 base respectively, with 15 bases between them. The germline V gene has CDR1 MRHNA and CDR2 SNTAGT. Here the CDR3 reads CASSDSAGRQIQETQYF. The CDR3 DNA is TGTGCCAGCAGTGACTCGGCGGGGCGGCAAATCCAAGAGACCCAGTACTTC.

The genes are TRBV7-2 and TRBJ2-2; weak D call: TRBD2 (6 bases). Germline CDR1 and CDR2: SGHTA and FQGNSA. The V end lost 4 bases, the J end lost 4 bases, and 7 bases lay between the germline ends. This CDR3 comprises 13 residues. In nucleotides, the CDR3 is TGTGCCAGCAGCTGGGGACTCACCGGGGAGCTGTTTTTT. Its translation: CASSWGLTGELFF.

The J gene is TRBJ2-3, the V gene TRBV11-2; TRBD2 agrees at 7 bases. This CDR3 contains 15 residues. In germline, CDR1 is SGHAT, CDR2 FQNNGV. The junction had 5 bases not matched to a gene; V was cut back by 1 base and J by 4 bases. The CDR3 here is CASSLVGLGPDTQYF. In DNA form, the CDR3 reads TGTGCCAGCAGCTTAGTCGGACTAGGGCCAGATACGCAGTATTTT. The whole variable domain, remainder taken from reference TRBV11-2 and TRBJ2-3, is EAGVAQSPRYKIIEKRQSVAFWCNPISGHATLYWYQQILGQGPKLLIQFQNNGVVDDSQLPKDRFSAERLKGVDSTLKIQPAKLEDSAVYLCASSLVGLGPDTQYFGPGTRLTVL.

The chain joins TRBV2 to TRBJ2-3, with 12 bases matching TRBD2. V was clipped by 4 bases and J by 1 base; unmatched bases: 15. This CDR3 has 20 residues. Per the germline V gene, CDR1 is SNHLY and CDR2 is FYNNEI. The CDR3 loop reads CASSAPSDRLAGDGTDTQYF. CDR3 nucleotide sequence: TGTGCCAGCAGTGCACCCTCGGACCGACTAGCGGGGGACGGCACAGATACGCAGTATTTT.

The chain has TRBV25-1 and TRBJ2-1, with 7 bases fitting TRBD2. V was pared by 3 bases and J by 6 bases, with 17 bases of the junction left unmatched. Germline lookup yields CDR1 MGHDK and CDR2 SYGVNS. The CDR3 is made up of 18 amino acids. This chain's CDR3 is CASSERPLSGALGNEQFF. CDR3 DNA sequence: TGTGCCAGCAGTGAGCGCCCCTTAAGCGGGGCCCTAGGCAATGAGCAGTTCTTC.

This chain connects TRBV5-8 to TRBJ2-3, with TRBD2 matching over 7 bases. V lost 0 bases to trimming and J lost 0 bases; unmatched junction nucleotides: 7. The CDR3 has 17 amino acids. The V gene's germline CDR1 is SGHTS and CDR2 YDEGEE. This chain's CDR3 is CASSLAAGVPSTDTQYF. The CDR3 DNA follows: TGTGCCAGCAGCTTGGCGGCGGGGGTGCCTAGCACAGATACGCAGTATTTT.

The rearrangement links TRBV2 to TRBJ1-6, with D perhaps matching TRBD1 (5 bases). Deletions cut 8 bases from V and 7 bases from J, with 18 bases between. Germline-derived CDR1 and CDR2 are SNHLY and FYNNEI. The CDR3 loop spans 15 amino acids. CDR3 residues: CASSPGVAKNSPLHF. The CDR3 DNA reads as TGTGCCAGCTCTCCGGGGGTGGCTAAAAATTCACCCCTCCACTTT.

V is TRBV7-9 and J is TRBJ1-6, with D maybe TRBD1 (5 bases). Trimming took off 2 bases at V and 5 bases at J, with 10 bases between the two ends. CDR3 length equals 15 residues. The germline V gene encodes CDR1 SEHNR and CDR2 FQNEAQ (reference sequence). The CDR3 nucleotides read TGTGCCAGCAGCTTAAATCAGGGCCATAATTCACCCCTCCACTTT. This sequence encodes CASSLNQGHNSPLHF.

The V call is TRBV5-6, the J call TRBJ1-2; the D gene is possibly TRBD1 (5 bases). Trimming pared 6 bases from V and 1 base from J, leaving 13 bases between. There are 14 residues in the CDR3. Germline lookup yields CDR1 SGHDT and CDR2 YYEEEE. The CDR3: CASTTHRNNYGYTF. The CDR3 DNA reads TGTGCCAGCACCACCCACAGGAATAACTATGGCTACACCTTC.

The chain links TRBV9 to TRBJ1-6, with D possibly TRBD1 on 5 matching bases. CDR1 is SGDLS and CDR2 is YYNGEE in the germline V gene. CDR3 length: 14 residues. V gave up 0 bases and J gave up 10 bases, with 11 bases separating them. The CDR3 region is CASSVGDAGSPLHF. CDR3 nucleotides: TGTGCCAGCAGCGTAGGGGACGCGGGGTCACCCCTCCACTTT.